The 17 T cell receptor beta chains below come from one sample, sequenced in a study of T cell repertoires in cytomegalovirus infection. Their recognized antigens are unknown. TCRdb independently ran MiXCR on the reads; one entry per CDR3 protein. The sample lists under 450,000 distinct CDR3 sequences, just under 35% occurring once. This specimen was cultured PBMCs, taken from culture after CMV antigen stimulation. These receptors came from a human donor in good health (CMV status not recorded). Some clones in this sample may be carry-over from other donors' samples.

This clonotype has more than one count but fewer than ten. The J gene is TRBJ1-1, the V gene TRBV5-5; D ambiguous. CDR1 and CDR2 (germline): SGHKS, YYEKEE (reference sequence). The length of the CDR3 is 16 residues. The V end lost 0 bases, the J end lost 0 bases, and 12 bases lay between the germline ends. The CDR3 DNA reads as TGTGCCAGCAGCTTGGCAAGGGTTCGCATGAACACTGAAGCTTTCTTT. Amino acid sequence: CASSLARVRMNTEAFF.

This clonotype was observed a few times. The chain uses TRBV27 and TRBJ2-3; D gene ambiguous. V lost 1 base to trimming and J lost 6 bases, with 8 bases between them. Germline V lookup: CDR1 MNHEY, CDR2 SMNVEV (reference sequence). This CDR3 has 13 residues. CDR3 loop: CASSLWWADTQYF. For the CDR3, the DNA is TGTGCCAGCAGTTTATGGTGGGCCGATACGCAGTATTTT.

The table lists this clonotype with many counts. This chain connects TRBV7-9 to TRBJ1-5; 12 bases align to TRBD1. The V segment lost 5 bases and the J segment 15 bases; nucleotides outside the gene matches: 8. This CDR3 has 13 residues. CDR1 is SEHNR and CDR2 is FQNEAQ in the germline V gene (reference sequence). In DNA form, the CDR3 reads TGTGCCAGCAGCGGACGGGACAGGGGGCAGGTGCATTTT. It encodes CASSGRDRGQVHF.

This clonotype was seen only a few times. This chain uses TRBV4-1 with TRBJ2-3, with a tentative D call TRBD2 (5 bases). Between the trimmed V and J ends, which lost 2 bases and 0 bases, there was a span of 15 bases. The CDR3 spans 17 residues. Germline values: CDR1 MGHRA, CDR2 YSYEKL. For the CDR3, the DNA is TGCGCCAGCAGCCAACTACTGACTACATCTAGCACAGATACGCAGTATTTT. This translates into CASSQLLTTSSTDTQYF.

J is TRBJ1-1 and V is TRBV10-3, with 7 bases matching TRBD1. The J segment lost 4 bases and the V segment lost 7 bases, leaving 6 bases of the junction unmatched. Germline V CDR1 and CDR2: ENHRY, SYGVKD. The CDR3 totals 13 residues. This CDR3 reads CAINAQGSTEAFF. In DNA, the CDR3 is TGTGCCATCAATGCACAGGGGAGCACTGAAGCTTTCTTT.

This clonotype has more than one count but fewer than ten. The V gene is TRBV29-1, the J gene TRBJ1-2, with 11 bases aligning to TRBD1. The CDR3 totals 13 residues. Germline V lookup: CDR1 SQVTM, CDR2 ANQGSEA. With V trimmed by 5 bases and J by 6 bases, 5 bases remained unmatched. The chain's CDR3 is CSVWTGGLDGYTF. CDR3 nucleotides: TGCAGCGTTTGGACAGGGGGCTTGGATGGCTACACCTTC.

This clonotype came up many times. Here the CDR3 DNA reads TGTGCCAGCAGCCAGAAAAGACAGAATTCATGGGGCAATGAAAAACTGTTTTTT. Its translation: CASSQKRQNSWGNEKLFF. The chain employs TRBV7-8 and TRBJ1-4, with TRBD1 as a possible D gene (5 bases). Trimming removed 5 bases at V and 5 bases at J, with 24 bases between. The germline V gene encodes CDR1 SGHVS and CDR2 FQNEAQ. The CDR3 consists of 18 residues.

This clonotype was recorded a few times. The chain employs TRBV5-1 and TRBJ1-2; D is possibly TRBD1 (5 bases). V gave up 4 bases and J gave up 4 bases, with 14 bases separating them. The germline CDR1 and CDR2 sequences are SGHRS and YFSETQ. CDR3 length: 14 residues. As DNA, the CDR3 is TGCGCCAGCAGCCCCAGGGAAAAGGTCTATGGCTACACCTTC. Protein product: CASSPREKVYGYTF.

CDR3 coding DNA: TGCAGTGCTAGAGACAGGAAGGGGGCAGGAGAGACCCAGTACTTC. Translated, it gives CSARDRKGAGETQYF. This chain connects TRBV20-1 to TRBJ2-5; TRBD1 matches at 7 bases. This CDR3 comprises 15 residues. V dropped 0 bases and J dropped 4; count of bases not matched to a gene: 8. Germline-derived CDR1 and CDR2 are DFQATT and SNEGSKA (reference sequence).

The chain carries TRBV19 and TRBJ1-2; the D gene is possibly TRBD1 (5 bases). The CDR3 runs to 12 residues. V gave up 6 bases and J gave up 8 bases, with 13 bases separating them. Germline CDR1 is LNHDA and CDR2 is SQIVND (reference sequence). This CDR3 is CASRAGGGGYTF. The CDR3 DNA is TGTGCCAGTAGGGCCGGGGGTGGAGGCTACACCTTC.

This clonotype was counted between two and nine times. The V call is TRBV20-1, the J call TRBJ2-3; 11 positions match TRBD2. The CDR3 loop spans 16 amino acids. CDR1 DFQATT and CDR2 SNEGSKA come from the germline V gene (reference sequence). The V gene end was trimmed by 5 bases and the J gene end by 2 bases; junction bases not matched to a gene: 9. The CDR3 is CSAGSGTSGHTDTQYF. CDR3 in DNA: TGCAGTGCTGGGTCCGGGACTAGCGGACACACAGATACGCAGTATTTT.

The chain is built from TRBV15 and TRBJ2-3; 11 positions match TRBD2. V was clipped by 1 base and J by 0 bases; unmatched bases: 15. Looked up from germline, CDR1 is LNHNV and CDR2 is YYDKDF (reference sequence). The CDR3 contains 21 residues. Here the CDR3 DNA reads TGTGCCACCAGCAGAGTCCCCGCGACTAGCGGGATACTGGGGAGCACAGATACGCAGTATTTT. Translated, it gives CATSRVPATSGILGSTDTQYF.

This clonotype was counted once. V gene TRBV20-1 combines with J gene TRBJ2-1, with 9 bases matching TRBD2. This CDR3 has 17 residues. CDR1 DFQATT and CDR2 SNEGSKA come from the germline V gene (reference sequence). The junction had 12 bases not matched to a gene; V was cut back by 3 bases and J by 3 bases. CDR3: CSARPSRLAGNYNEQFF. CDR3 nucleotide sequence: TGCAGTGCTAGGCCCTCGCGGCTAGCGGGAAACTACAATGAGCAGTTCTTC.

The genes are TRBV7-9 and TRBJ2-1, with D tentatively TRBD2 (5 bases). Germline CDR1 reads SEHNR; CDR2 reads FQNEAQ (reference sequence). This CDR3 is 15 amino acids long. Trimming took off 7 bases at V and 8 bases at J, with 21 bases between the two ends. CDR3: CASTLRAQAGDEQFF. The CDR3, as DNA: TGTGCCAGCACCTTGCGGGCGCAGGCTGGGGATGAGCAGTTCTTC.

This clonotype appeared once. This chain uses TRBV19 with TRBJ1-1; the D is unclear. CDR1 and CDR2 (germline): LNHDA, SQIVND (reference sequence). This CDR3 contains 14 residues. V was pared by 5 bases and J by 1 base, with 11 bases between. The CDR3 DNA is TGTGCCAGTAGTCCCCAGGCTTCGAACACTGAAGCTTTCTTT. Its translation: CASSPQASNTEAFF.

This clonotype has more than one count but fewer than ten. The rearrangement uses TRBV18 and TRBJ1-2, with TRBD1 as a possible D gene (5 bases). Germline V lookup: CDR1 KGHSH, CDR2 LQKENI. This CDR3 has 13 residues. V was shortened by 4 bases and J by 4 bases, with 10 bases between the two germline ends. The CDR3 region has the DNA TGTGCCAGCTCACAGGGGTACAGCTATGGCTACACCTTC. Amino acids: CASSQGYSYGYTF.

In this sample, this clonotype turned up many times. This sequence joins TRBV24-1 and TRBJ2-1; 14 bases align to TRBD2. The ends lost 5 bases at V and 0 bases at J; junction bases unmatched: 5. This CDR3 spans 18 amino acids. Germline CDR1 reads KGHDR; CDR2 reads SFDVKD. The CDR3 DNA follows: TGTGCCACCAGTGCGGCCGGGACTAGCGGGAGCTCCTACAATGAGCAGTTCTTC. Translated, it gives CATSAAGTSGSSYNEQFF.